Following are 16 T cell receptor beta chains from one sample sequenced in a study of response to subunit inactivated influenza vaccine. MiXCR, applied by TCRdb to the RT-PCR reads, yields one record per CDR3 protein. The sample consists of 500,000 to 650,000 distinct CDR3 sequences, 7.5% to 8.5% of them appearing once. Material: PBMCs from blood, obtained about 23 months after vaccination. The receptors were sampled from a man in his fifties or sixties who received an inactivated influenza vaccine.

This clonotype turned up a few times. This rearrangement joins TRBV7-7 to TRBJ2-3; 12 positions match TRBD2. The CDR3 sequence is 16 residues long. Germline CDR1 is SSHAT and CDR2 is FNYEAQ (reference sequence). Trimming at V came to 5 bases and at J to 2 bases, leaving 5 bases not matched to a gene. The CDR3 DNA is TGTGCCAGCAGCCCCGGGACTAGCGGGCTCACAGATACGCAGTATTTT. This gives the protein CASSPGTSGLTDTQYF.

V gene TRBV19 combines with J gene TRBJ2-1, with 7 bases identical to TRBD1. CDR3 length: 15 amino acids. CDR1 is LNHDA, CDR2 SQIVND, per germline (reference sequence). Trimming cost V 3 bases and J 7 bases; bases outside gene matches: 9. This CDR3 is CASSMDDRAGNEQFF. The CDR3 DNA reads TGTGCCAGTAGTATGGACGACAGGGCCGGGAATGAGCAGTTCTTC.

Ten or more counts support this clonotype. The CDR3 spells CASSPMTSRQGPSNEKLFF. The CDR3, as DNA: TGTGCCAGCAGCCCCATGACTTCCAGACAGGGGCCATCTAATGAAAAACTGTTTTTT. The gene calls are TRBV11-2 and TRBJ1-4, with 8 bases fitting TRBD1. This CDR3 is 19 amino acids long. The V segment lost 5 bases and the J segment 3 bases; nucleotides outside the gene matches: 17. The germline CDR1 and CDR2 sequences are SGHAT and FQNNGV.

The chain has TRBV28 and TRBJ1-2; TRBD1 might be the D (5 bases). CDR3 length: 15 amino acids. The ends were cut back, 5 bases at V and 2 bases at J, with 15 bases in the middle. CDR1 and CDR2 (germline): MDHEN, SYDVKM. CDR3 sequence (DNA): TGTGCCAGCAGTCTCGCGGGACGCCGAAACTATGGCTACACCTTC. Protein: CASSLAGRRNYGYTF.

The chain has TRBV10-2 and TRBJ2-7; 7 positions agree with TRBD1. With V trimmed by 8 bases and J by 4 bases, 11 bases remained unmatched. Germline V gene data show CDR1 as WSHSY and CDR2 as SAAADI. This CDR3 is built from 14 residues. The CDR3 is CASSLGNRGYEQYF. Here the CDR3 DNA reads TGCGCCAGCTCTCTGGGCAACAGGGGATACGAGCAGTACTTC.

Details on this clonotype: This may come from a read error, since a much larger clone is one base off. The chain uses TRBV19 and TRBJ2-1; D uncertain. Per the germline V gene, CDR1 is LNHDA and CDR2 is SQIVND (reference sequence). This CDR3 comprises 16 residues. The V gene lost 5 bases and the J gene lost 0 bases, with 14 bases spanning the gap. The CDR3 DNA reads TGTGCCAGTAGTCCCCGGTCAGGCCGCTCCTACAATGAGCAGTTCTTC. Its translation is CASSPRSGRSYNEQFF. The whole variable domain, remainder taken from reference TRBV19 and TRBJ2-1, is DGGITQSPKYLFRKEGQNVTLSCEQNLNHDAMYWYRQDPGQGLRLIYYSQIVNDFQKGDIAEGYSVSREKKESFPLTVTSAQKNPTAFYLCASSPRSGRSYNEQFFGPGTRLTVL.

The sample holds many counts of this clonotype. This sequence joins TRBV7-9 and TRBJ2-3, with 10 bases matching TRBD1. Germline CDR1 reads SEHNR; CDR2 reads FQNEAQ (reference sequence). The CDR3 consists of 15 residues. With V trimmed by 6 bases and J by 2 bases, 5 bases remained unmatched. The CDR3 reads CASRTGTGVTDTQYF. Here the CDR3 DNA reads TGTGCCAGCAGAACCGGGACAGGGGTCACAGATACGCAGTATTTT.

About this clonotype: This could be a read error, since a much larger clone is one nucleotide away. This chain joins TRBV5-1 and TRBJ2-3; D is uncertain. The CDR3 is 14 residues long. CDR1 and CDR2 from the germline V gene are SGHRS and YFSETQ. CDR3 region: CTSSLAKRTDTQYF. CDR3 DNA sequence: TGCACCAGCAGCTTGGCCAAGAGGACAGATACGCAGTATTTT.

Here the CDR3 DNA reads TGTGCCAGCAGTGACCCCCCTGGGGACACTCAGTACTTC. This encodes CASSDPPGDTQYF. This rearrangement joins TRBV2 to TRBJ2-4; perhaps TRBD1 as D (6 bases). Between the trimmed V and J ends, which lost 3 bases and 12 bases, there was a span of 15 bases. Germline V gene lookup returns CDR1 SNHLY and CDR2 FYNNEI. The CDR3 contains 13 residues.

This clonotype was counted ten times or more. The V and J genes are TRBV12-3 or TRBV12-4 and TRBJ2-7; 7 bases line up with TRBD2. The CDR3 extends over 14 amino acids. The V gene end was trimmed by 5 bases and the J gene end by 3 bases; junction bases not matched to a gene: 7. As DNA, the CDR3 is TGTGCCAGCAGTCCCCGGACTAGAGGCTACGAGCAGTACTTC. Its translation is CASSPRTRGYEQYF.

This clonotype was observed a handful of times. This sequence joins TRBV25-1 and TRBJ2-2; perhaps TRBD2 as D (5 bases). This CDR3 contains 15 residues. V was shortened by 5 bases and J by 9 bases, with 19 bases between the two germline ends. Germline CDR1 reads MGHDK; CDR2 reads SYGVNS. CDR3 sequence: CASSPRRSGDRELFF. In nucleotides, the CDR3 is TGTGCCAGCAGTCCCCGTCGAAGCGGAGACCGGGAGCTGTTTTTT.

V gene TRBV20-1 combines with J gene TRBJ1-2, with D hard to call. Germline-derived CDR1 and CDR2 are DFQATT and SNEGSKA (reference sequence). CDR3 length: 14 amino acids. The ends were cut back, 3 bases at V and 5 bases at J, with 16 bases in the middle. The CDR3 nucleotides read TGCAGTGCTAGCGGAGGAGGGAATCGATATGGCTACACCTTC. Translation gives CSASGGGNRYGYTF.

The chain links TRBV29-1 to TRBJ2-1; maybe TRBD2 (5 bases). Trimming cost V 2 bases and J 12 bases, with 11 bases left between them. Germline V gives CDR1 SQVTM, CDR2 ANQGSEA. The CDR3 covers 11 residues. The CDR3 here is CSVEFRLAQFF. Written as DNA, the CDR3 is TGCAGCGTTGAATTTCGGCTAGCGCAGTTCTTC.

This clonotype was recorded at least ten times. This sequence joins TRBV7-2 and TRBJ2-5; D may be TRBD1 (6 bases). Trimming took off 1 base at V and 4 bases at J, with 13 bases between the two ends. CDR1 is SGHTA and CDR2 is FQGNSA in the germline V gene. The CDR3 has 15 residues. CDR3 in amino acids: CASSLGGQRGETQYF. In DNA form, the CDR3 reads TGTGCCAGCAGCTTAGGGGGGCAAAGGGGAGAGACCCAGTACTTC.

This clonotype was observed a few times. This chain connects TRBV20-1 to TRBJ1-6; D is possibly TRBD1 (6 bases). Germline lookup yields CDR1 DFQATT and CDR2 SNEGSKA (reference sequence). This CDR3 has 13 residues. Trimming cost V 4 bases and J 7 bases, with 11 bases left between them. The CDR3 nucleotides read TGCAGTGCTACCAGACAGGCCAATTCACCCCTCCACTTT. Its protein is CSATRQANSPLHF.

This clonotype occurred a few times. This chain uses TRBV28 with TRBJ2-5, with D unresolved. CDR3 length equals 16 residues. Germline CDR1 and CDR2: MDHEN and SYDVKM. Trimming stripped 5 bases from V and 7 bases from J, with 23 bases between. The CDR3 DNA sequence: TGTGCCAGCAGTCCCATTAACCCAAAGGGAATGATGACCCAGTACTTC. Its protein is CASSPINPKGMMTQYF. Filled out from reference TRBV28 and TRBJ2-5, the complete variable domain reads DVKVTQSSRYLVKRTGEKVFLECVQDMDHENMFWYRQDPGLGLRLIYFSYDVKMKEKGDIPEGYSVSREKKERFSLILESASTNQTSMYLCASSPINPKGMMTQYFGPGTRLLVL.